These 23 T cell receptor beta chains came from one sample sequenced in a study of T cell responses to AZD1222 COVID-19 vaccine. TCRdb keeps only in-frame clones here, not all; method: immunoSEQ multiplex PCR. This table holds more than 95,000 clones, less than 95% found once. The starting material was peripheral blood, obtained on day 0 of AZD1222 vaccination. The receptors come from an adult in good health.

This chain connects TRBV25-1 to TRBJ2-2, with no clear D. This CDR3 is 14 amino acids long. The germline CDR1 and CDR2 sequences are MGHDK and SYGVNS. V gave up 3 bases and J gave up 3 bases, with 8 bases separating them. CDR3 nucleotides: TGTGCCAGCAGTGAGGCTAGAGACACCGGGGAGCTGTTTTTT. This encodes CASSEARDTGELFF. Full variable domain (remainder filled in from reference TRBV25-1 and TRBJ2-2): EADIYQTPRYLVIGTGKKITLECSQTMGHDKMYWYQQDPGMELHLIHYSYGVNSTEKGDLSSESTVSRIRTEHFPLTLESARPSHTSQYLCASSEARDTGELFFGEGSRLTVL.

The chain recombines TRBV7-6 with TRBJ2-2, with TRBD2 matching 10 bases. With V trimmed by 5 bases and J by 1 base, 4 bases remained unmatched. In germline, CDR1 is SGHVS, CDR2 FNYEAQ. This CDR3 is 16 amino acids long. CDR3 amino acids: CASSLRTSGNTGELFF. CDR3 bases: TGTGCCAGCAGCCTCCGGACTAGCGGGAACACCGGGGAGCTGTTTTTT.

As concerns this clone: The same CDR3 arises from other DNA sequences in this sample as well. The V and J genes are TRBV9 and TRBJ2-1, with TRBD1 identical over 10 bases. This CDR3 contains 15 residues. The ends lost 0 bases at V and 10 bases at J; junction bases unmatched: 7. The germline V gene encodes CDR1 SGDLS and CDR2 YYNGEE. The CDR3 protein is CASSVVGTGVGEQFF. DNA of the CDR3: TGTGCCAGCAGCGTAGTAGGGACAGGGGTCGGAGAGCAGTTCTTC.

This rearrangement joins TRBV6-1 to TRBJ2-5; the D gene is possibly TRBD1 (6 bases). The CDR3 length is 16 residues. Germline assignment: CDR1 MNHNS and CDR2 SASEGT. The V and J ends lost 2 bases and 4 bases respectively, with 17 bases between them. The CDR3 loop is CASSERSQGSGETQYF. Here the CDR3 DNA reads TGTGCCAGCAGTGAAAGATCTCAGGGGTCTGGAGAGACCCAGTACTTC.

The V and J genes are TRBV6-1 and TRBJ1-5; perhaps TRBD1 as D (5 bases). V was trimmed by 3 bases and J by 7 bases, leaving 22 bases between them. Germline CDR1 MNHNS, CDR2 SASEGT. The CDR3 totals 17 residues. The CDR3 sequence is CASSDGPGTRGFQPQHF. The CDR3 DNA reads TGTGCCAGCAGTGATGGGCCCGGGACCCGAGGTTTCCAGCCCCAGCATTTT.

J is TRBJ2-3 and V is TRBV10-3; D is uncertain. The CDR3 has 12 residues. Germline assignment: CDR1 ENHRY and CDR2 SYGVKD. V lost 2 bases, J lost 4 bases, and 4 bases lay in between. The CDR3 DNA follows: TGTGCCATCAGTGAGACCGCAGATACGCAGTATTTT. It yields the protein CAISETADTQYF.

This sequence joins TRBV7-3 and TRBJ2-3; D is unresolved. Trimming shortened V by 0 bases and J by 0 bases, and 4 bases separated the two germline ends. Germline V gene lookup returns CDR1 SGHTA and CDR2 FQGTGA. The CDR3 totals 14 residues. CDR3 sequence reads: CASSLTASTDTQYF. The CDR3 DNA reads as TGTGCCAGCAGCTTAACGGCTAGCACAGATACGCAGTATTTT.

J is TRBJ1-2 and V is TRBV30; TRBD1 matches 8 bases. With 1 base clipped from V and 6 bases from J, the junction kept 4 bases outside the gene matches. CDR3 length equals 13 residues. Germline V gives CDR1 GTSNPN, CDR2 SVGIG (reference sequence). The CDR3 sequence: CAWSAGGGDGYTF. The CDR3 DNA reads as TGTGCCTGGAGTGCAGGGGGCGGTGATGGCTACACCTTC.

The rearrangement joins TRBV6-5 to TRBJ1-2, with a possible D match to TRBD1 (6 bases). CDR1 and CDR2 (germline): MNHEY, SVGAGI. The ends were cut back, 0 bases at V and 5 bases at J, with 10 bases in the middle. CDR3 size: 14 residues. The DNA of the CDR3 is TGTGCCAGCAGTTACTCCAGGGGCGGGTATGGCTACACCTTC. Translated, it gives CASSYSRGGYGYTF.

The genes are TRBV10-1 and TRBJ2-3; 12 bases are a match to TRBD1. From germline, CDR1 is WNHNN and CDR2 SYGVQD (reference sequence). V dropped 4 bases and J dropped 7; count of bases not matched to a gene: 3. The CDR3 extends over 14 amino acids. CDR3 DNA sequence: TGCGCCAGCAGTGGGGGACAGGGGGCGAATACGCAGTATTTT. Translating gives CASSGGQGANTQYF.

The chain uses TRBV4-1 and TRBJ2-3; possible D gene TRBD2, 6 bases. Trimming left V 0 bases short and J 1 base short, with 14 bases between. CDR1 is MGHRA and CDR2 is YSYEKL in the germline V gene. The CDR3 sequence is 17 residues long. The CDR3 region is CASSQEARASGTDTQYF. For the CDR3, the DNA is TGCGCCAGCAGCCAAGAAGCCCGGGCTAGCGGCACAGATACGCAGTATTTT.

The rearrangement uses TRBV6-5 and TRBJ2-5, with a possible D match to TRBD1 (5 bases). The CDR3 is 13 residues long. With 5 bases removed from V and 5 bases from J, the gap between germline ends came to 12 bases. Germline CDR1 is MNHEY and CDR2 is SVGAGI. CDR3 sequence reads: CASSPDQGETQYF. CDR3 nucleotide sequence: TGTGCCAGCAGTCCCGACCAGGGTGAGACCCAGTACTTC.

V is TRBV14 and J is TRBJ2-7; D gene ambiguous. This CDR3 is built from 12 residues. Germline V CDR1 and CDR2: SGHDN, FVKESK. Trimming left V 6 bases short and J 0 bases short, with 6 bases between. CDR3 region: CASSKSSYEQYF. The CDR3 bases are TGTGCCAGCAGTAAGAGCTCCTACGAGCAGTACTTC.

The chain joins TRBV7-3 to TRBJ2-2; unclear D gene. The length of the CDR3 is 13 residues. The ends were cut back, 5 bases at V and 5 bases at J, with 9 bases in the middle. Germline V gene lookup returns CDR1 SGHTA and CDR2 FQGTGA. CDR3 nucleotides: TGTGCCAGCAGCCCAGACTCGACCGGGGAGCTGTTTTTT. It encodes CASSPDSTGELFF.

The rearrangement joins TRBV14 to TRBJ1-3; TRBD1 agrees at 7 bases. Trimming removed 5 bases from V and 3 bases from J; junction bases left unmatched: 4. The V gene's germline CDR1 is SGHDN and CDR2 FVKESK. This CDR3 comprises 14 residues. CDR3 region: CASSRTGLGNTIYF. The CDR3 bases are TGTGCCAGCAGCAGGACAGGTCTTGGAAACACCATATATTTT.

The rearrangement links TRBV7-9 to TRBJ1-3; TRBD1 agrees at 7 bases. Unmatched junction bases numbered 11, after V lost 5 bases and J lost 4 bases. The CDR3 loop spans 16 amino acids. Per germline, CDR1 SEHNR and CDR2 FQNEAQ (reference sequence). CDR3 in DNA: TGTGCCAGCAGCCCGTATCTCAGGGGGATCGGAAACACCATATATTTT. It specifies CASSPYLRGIGNTIYF.

V and J are TRBV10-3 and TRBJ2-6; no clear D gene. Germline CDR1 and CDR2: ENHRY and SYGVKD. Trimming removed 10 bases from V and 2 bases from J, with 9 bases in between. This CDR3 is built from 13 residues. CDR3 region: CASAGAGANVLTF. Written as DNA, the CDR3 is TGTGCCAGCGCCGGTGCTGGGGCCAACGTCCTGACTTTC.

The CDR3 nucleotides are TGCGCCAGCAGGGGAAATAAGCAGGGGGGAATGAACACTGAAGCTTTCTTT. Residues: CASRGNKQGGMNTEAFF. This rearrangement joins TRBV4-1 to TRBJ1-1; 7 bases map to TRBD1. Looked up from germline, CDR1 is MGHRA and CDR2 is YSYEKL. CDR3 size: 17 residues. The junction had 13 bases not matched to a gene; V was cut back by 6 bases and J by 0 bases.

This sequence joins TRBV5-4 and TRBJ2-3; TRBD2 matches at 7 bases. CDR3 length: 13 amino acids. V shed 2 bases and J 6 bases; nucleotides not matched to a gene: 3. Germline lookup yields CDR1 SGHNT and CDR2 YYREEE (reference sequence). The CDR3 DNA sequence: TGTGCCAGCAGCTTTCCCGGGGGGGATACGCAGTATTTT. Protein: CASSFPGGDTQYF.

The rearrangement links TRBV7-9 to TRBJ2-1; either TRBD1 or TRBD2 may supply D (6 bases each). This CDR3 is built from 16 residues. The germline V and J ends were trimmed by 5 bases and 4 bases, with 18 bases remaining between them. The germline gives CDR1 SEHNR, CDR2 FQNEAQ (reference sequence). CDR3 amino acids: CASSPIRGAYYNEQFF. In DNA form, the CDR3 reads TGTGCCAGCAGCCCAATTAGGGGGGCCTATTACAATGAGCAGTTCTTC. The full variable domain, its missing parts supplied by reference TRBV7-9 and TRBJ2-1, is DTGVSQNPRHKITKRGQNVTFRCDPISEHNRLYWYRQTLGQGPEFLTYFQNEAQLEKSRLLSDRFSAERPKGSFSTLEIQRTEQGDSAMYLCASSPIRGAYYNEQFFGPGTRLTVL.

This chain links TRBV10-3 with TRBJ2-5; 8 positions agree with TRBD1. This CDR3 is 14 amino acids long. V dropped 6 bases and J dropped 4; count of bases not matched to a gene: 7. Germline lookup yields CDR1 ENHRY and CDR2 SYGVKD. DNA of the CDR3: TGTGCCATCAGGGGGACAGGCCCAGGAGAGACCCAGTACTTC. It is translated as CAIRGTGPGETQYF.

The gene calls are TRBV28 and TRBJ1-2, with 8 bases identical to TRBD1. CDR3 length: 14 residues. Per germline, CDR1 MDHEN and CDR2 SYDVKM. V lost 6 bases, J lost 4 bases, and 7 bases stayed unmatched. The DNA of the CDR3 is TGTGCCAGCAGCTCTACAGGGGGGCTCTATGGCTACACCTTC. It codes for CASSSTGGLYGYTF.

The V and J genes are TRBV11-3 and TRBJ2-3; 7 bases map to TRBD1. Looked up from germline, CDR1 is SGHNT and CDR2 is YENEEA. This CDR3 is 15 amino acids long. V gave up 5 bases and J gave up 1 base; unmatched junction bases: 6. The CDR3: CASSLRQGRTDTQYF. The CDR3 DNA is TGTGCCAGCAGCCTCCGACAGGGACGCACAGATACGCAGTATTTT.